This T cell receptor beta chain was observed in a study of naive and memory T cell subsets. The beta constant-region primer was an equimolar mix of two oligonucleotides covering TRBC1 and TRBC2. Ligated cDNA was amplified by four rounds of PCR with nested alpha and beta constant-region primers and SP2. TCRdb reprocessed the UMI-ligation and nested PCR reads with MiXCR, giving one entry per CDR3 protein. Here the sample spans 7,000 to 9,000 distinct CDR3 sequences, under 30% being singletons. General study findings and limits: Gini index rose across naive, CM, EM and EMRA in CD4 and CD8.

By sample fraction, this clonotype is medium-sized. The antigen remains undetermined. The CDR3 covers 13 residues. Germline assignment: CDR1 SSHAT and CDR2 FNYEAQ (reference sequence). The V end lost 1 base, the J end lost 4 bases, and 5 bases lay between the germline ends. Cells stained for CD3, CD4, CD8, CD45RA, CD27 and viability were sorted into four CD45RA/CD27 subsets. This chain joins TRBV7-7 and TRBJ1-3, with D unresolved. The specimen was CD8+ TEMRA cells from blood. The subset was: effector memory re-expressing CD45RA, CD45RA+ CD27-. This receptor was taken from a human donor in good health. The CDR3 DNA follows: TGTGCCAGCAGCTTAGATCCAGGAAACACCATATATTTT. It specifies CASSLDPGNTIYF.